Listed below are T cell receptor beta chains from one sample, sequenced in a study of cytomegalovirus exposure and HLA in healthy donors. Assay: immunoSEQ multiplex PCR; the TCRdb copy retains only in-frame clones and omits some. This table holds 95,000 to 150,000 clones, about 79% found once. The sequenced sample consisted of PBMCs. These receptors all stem from a man aged 45 to 65 in good health and CMV-seronegative. Each CDR3 is given with its conserved first and last residue. The order of the fields is D gene, V gene, clone size, J gene, CDR3 DNA, CDR3 protein. The D gene is left open where the match is weak. Clone size is stated in some rows and not others, as once, few, many or a class when expanded.

.	TRBV6-4	once	TRBJ1-2	TGTGCCAGCAGTGACTCGATTGGCGGCTACACCTTC	CASSDSIGGYTF
.	TRBV5-1	.	TRBJ2-3	TGCGCCAGCAGCCCCGGGTTCTCCAGCACAGATACGCAGTATTTT	CASSPGFSSTDTQYF
TRBD1	TRBV14	.	TRBJ2-2	TGTGCCAGCAGCCGAGACAGGGTGGGAACCGGGGAGCTGTTTTTT	CASSRDRVGTGELFF
.	TRBV5-6	.	TRBJ1-6	TGTGCCAGCAGCACTCCGGGACACTATAATTCACCCCTCCACTTT	CASSTPGHYNSPLHF
.	TRBV6-6	.	TRBJ1-1	TGTGCCAGCAGCCCTCTATCTGCATTTGAAGCTTTCTTT	CASSPLSAFEAFF
TRBD1	TRBV29-1	.	TRBJ1-1	TGCAGCGTGGAGGACAGGGGTTCCCTAAGGGAGACTGAAGCTTTCTTT	CSVEDRGSLRETEAFF
TRBD1	TRBV5-4	.	TRBJ1-2	TGTGCCAGCAGCTCAAACCCGGGACAGGGGTATGGCTACACCTTC	CASSSNPGQGYGYTF
TRBD1	TRBV19	few	TRBJ2-7	TGTGCCAGTAGCGGGACAGGGGATGGGGACGAGCAGTACTTC	CASSGTGDGDEQYF
.	TRBV6-1	once	TRBJ1-6	TGTGCCAGCAGGATCGGGACTGTTAATTCACCCCTCCACTTT	CASRIGTVNSPLHF
TRBD1	TRBV6-6	.	TRBJ1-5	TGTGCCAGCAATCCGGGACAGGGAGATAGCAATCAGCCCCAGCATTTT	CASNPGQGDSNQPQHF
.	TRBV2	.	TRBJ2-4	TGTGCCAGCAGTGGGGTCGCGGAAGGCAAAAACATTCAGTACTTC	CASSGVAEGKNIQYF
TRBD2	TRBV13	.	TRBJ2-1	TGTGCCAGCACTCGGGGGGGCTACAATGAGCAGTTCTTC	CASTRGGYNEQFF
TRBD1	TRBV5-4	.	TRBJ2-3	TGTGCCAGCAGGCCGGACAGGAACACAGATACGCAGTATTTT	CASRPDRNTDTQYF
TRBD2	TRBV9	.	TRBJ2-3	TGTGCCAGCAGCATTCCAATTTCAGGTAGCGGGGTACGCACAGATACGCAGTATTTT	CASSIPISGSGVRTDTQYF
TRBD2	TRBV5-4	.	TRBJ2-1	TGTGCCAGCAGCTTGGCGGCTAGCGGGGGGGGAGGCGGTGAGCAGTTCTTC	CASSLAASGGGGGEQFF
.	TRBV5-4	.	TRBJ2-5	TGTGCCAGCAACCATAGGTTGGGCCAGCAAGAGACCCAGTACTTC	CASNHRLGQQETQYF
.	TRBV5-5	.	TRBJ2-7	TGTGCCAGCAGCCACAGCTACGAGCAGTACTTC	CASSHSYEQYF
.	TRBV7-7	.	TRBJ2-5	TGTGCCAGCAGCCCGGTTGTCGAAGAGACCCAGTACTTC	CASSPVVEETQYF
.	TRBV7-2	.	TRBJ2-7	TGTGCCAGCAGCTTAGGTCCAGGTGGCTACGAGCAGTACTTC	CASSLGPGGYEQYF
.	TRBV4-3	few	TRBJ1-2	TGCGCCAGCAGCCAAGGGATTAGGGAGATCGGCTACACCTTC	CASSQGIREIGYTF
.	TRBV2	few	TRBJ2-2	TGTGCCAGCAGTGCCCAGGCAGGGAATACCGGGGAGCTGTTTTTT	CASSAQAGNTGELFF
.	TRBV28	.	TRBJ2-7	TGTGCCAGCAGTCCGACAGTTACCTACGAGCAGTACTTC	CASSPTVTYEQYF
TRBD1	TRBV19	few	TRBJ1-4	TGTGCCAGTCAAGACAGGGGTGGCGAAAAACTGTTTTTT	CASQDRGGEKLFF
.	TRBV6-1	.	TRBJ1-5	TGTGCCAGCAGTGAACTACAGACGGGGGGTCCCCAGCATTTT	CASSELQTGGPQHF
.	TRBV5-1	few	TRBJ1-4	TGCGCCAGCAGCTTCAGTGGACAGACTGAAAATGAAAAACTGTTTTTT	CASSFSGQTENEKLFF
.	TRBV2	few	TRBJ1-6	TGTGCCAGCAGTGAGGGGGGGCAAGGTTCACCCCTCCACTTT	CASSEGGQGSPLHF
.	TRBV7-2	few	TRBJ2-1	TGTGCCAGCAGCTTACTCTACAATGAGCAGTTCTTC	CASSLLYNEQFF
TRBD1	TRBV10-2	.	TRBJ1-4	TGCGCCAGCAGGGATTCCGGGACAGCTAATGAAAAACTGTTTTTT	CASRDSGTANEKLFF
TRBD2	TRBV7-9	.	TRBJ2-3	TGTGCCAGCAGCTTAAAAACTAGCGGGGCCCGTTGGATAGATACGCAGTATTTT	CASSLKTSGARWIDTQYF
.	TRBV21-1	.	TRBJ1-4	TGTGCCAGCAGCGCCCAGGGACAGGGGAATGAAAAACTGTTTTTT	CASSAQGQGNEKLFF
.	TRBV25-1	.	TRBJ1-5	TGTGCCAGCAGGGGGCGGGGGTCAGGCTATCAGCCCCAGCATTTT	CASRGRGSGYQPQHF
.	TRBV30	few	TRBJ1-5	TGTGCCTGGACGGGGGGGCCCAATCAGCCCCAGCATTTT	CAWTGGPNQPQHF
.	TRBV28	.	TRBJ1-2	TGTGCCAGCAGTCAAGCAGGGTTAAATGGCTACACCTTC	CASSQAGLNGYTF
.	TRBV27	.	TRBJ2-2	TGTGCCAGCAGTTTATGGAGAACCGGGGAGCTGTTTTTT	CASSLWRTGELFF
TRBD2	TRBV28	.	TRBJ2-5	TGTGCCAGCAGTTTATTGGGACCTAGCGGGCTGGGAGAGACCCAGTACTTC	CASSLLGPSGLGETQYF
TRBD2	TRBV4-2	.	TRBJ2-1	TGTGCCAGCAGCCAGGGACTAGCGGGGCCAGGTGAGTTCTTC	CASSQGLAGPGEFF
.	TRBV7-9	.	TRBJ2-7	TGTTCCAGCAGCTCGACCGGCGCCGGGACTTTCTCCTACGAGCAGTACTTC	CSSSSTGAGTFSYEQYF
.	TRBV29-1	.	TRBJ2-3	TGCAGCGTCACTTCCGTAGTGGCAGCGGGAGATACGCAGTATTTT	CSVTSVVAAGDTQYF
TRBD1	TRBV7-8	.	TRBJ2-5	TGTGCCAGCAGCCCAGGGACAGGGGAGGAGACCCAGTACTTC	CASSPGTGEETQYF
.	TRBV2	many	TRBJ1-1	TGTGCCAGCAGTGAAGTGGACAGCCTTGAAGCTTTCTTT	CASSEVDSLEAFF
TRBD1	TRBV4-2	.	TRBJ2-5	TGTGCCAGCAGCCCCCAGCAGACAGGGGAAGGAGAGACCCAGTACTTC	CASSPQQTGEGETQYF
.	TRBV15	.	TRBJ2-1	TGTGCCACCAGCAGAGATCCGCAAAGCTCCAATGAGCAGTTCTTC	CATSRDPQSSNEQFF
TRBD2	TRBV13	once	TRBJ2-3	TGTGCCACCGGCAGGTGGAGTAGCGGGGGGACAGATACGCAGTATTTT	CATGRWSSGGTDTQYF
TRBD1	TRBV7-6	.	TRBJ1-4	TGTGCCAGCAGCGAAGGGACAGCTAAACTGTTTTTT	CASSEGTAKLFF
.	TRBV9	.	TRBJ1-6	TGTGCCAGCAGCGAGAGGGACACCGGGTATTCACCCCTCCACTTT	CASSERDTGYSPLHF
.	TRBV14	.	TRBJ2-5	TGTGCCAGCAGCCAAGTCGGCCCAGGAGGCGGAGAGACCCAGTACTTC	CASSQVGPGGGETQYF
.	TRBV7-9	.	TRBJ1-5	TGTGCCAGCAGCTTAGGAGGTGGGGAGCAGCCCCAGCATTTT	CASSLGGGEQPQHF
.	TRBV6-5	.	TRBJ1-2	TGTGCCAGCAGTTACTCGAGTAATTCGAACTATGGCTACACCTTC	CASSYSSNSNYGYTF
.	TRBV5-1	.	TRBJ2-5	TGCGCCAGCAGCTTGGGGATCCTAGGGGGGGAAGAGACCCAGTACTTC	CASSLGILGGEETQYF
.	TRBV7-9	.	TRBJ1-2	TGTGCCAGCAGCATAACGGGGTATTATGGCTACACCTTC	CASSITGYYGYTF
.	TRBV7-9	.	TRBJ2-1	TGTTCCAGCAGCTTGGGGCCGCCCCCCAATGAGCAGTTCTTC	CSSSLGPPPNEQFF
TRBD2	TRBV6-6	.	TRBJ2-5	TGTGCCAGCAGTCCCCGAACCGGGGGGCAAGAGACCCAGTACTTC	CASSPRTGGQETQYF
TRBD1	TRBV7-2	.	TRBJ1-2	TGTGCCAGCAGCTTAGTGACAGGGAACTATGGCTACACCTTC	CASSLVTGNYGYTF
TRBD2	TRBV28	.	TRBJ2-1	TGTGCCAGCAGGAGGGCGGGGGGGAGTAATGAGCAGTTCTTC	CASRRAGGSNEQFF
TRBD2	TRBV7-2	.	TRBJ2-5	TGTGCCAGCAACACAATAGCGGGGGGGGTATACCAAGAGACCCAGTACTTC	CASNTIAGGVYQETQYF
TRBD2	TRBV2	.	TRBJ2-6	TGTGCCAGCAGTGGGGAGGGCAGGGCCGGGGCCAACGTCCTGACTTTC	CASSGEGRAGANVLTF
.	TRBV19	.	TRBJ1-5	TGTGCCAGTAGTTACAGCCGCAATCAGCCCCAGCATTTT	CASSYSRNQPQHF
.	TRBV6-5	.	TRBJ2-7	TGTGCCAGCAGGAGCTCCTACGAGCAGTACTTC	CASRSSYEQYF
TRBD2	TRBV5-5	.	TRBJ2-7	TGTGCCAGCAGCTTCCGGCTAGCGGGGCAGCAGTACTTC	CASSFRLAGQQYF
TRBD1	TRBV6-6	.	TRBJ1-4	TGTGCCAGCAGTAAACAGGGGGCGTACGAAAAACTGTTTTTT	CASSKQGAYEKLFF